Sequencing of this T cell receptor (beta chain) was carried out in a study of blood T cell repertoires in COVID-19. Study-level information: PBMCs, B-cell-depleted T cells, or T cells were the source of the cDNA or gDNA that made up the material.

Original data processing: Nucleated cell number was recorded as an estimate derived from reference gene primer amplification. Generated by immunoSEQ multiplex PCR, the TCRdb table keeps only in-frame clones and is missing some. The V and J calls and clone size come from that table; D and trimming were worked out from the DNA. In the table there are just under 350,000 clones, about 90% of which are singletons. Source material: peripheral blood. The receptor comes from a woman aged 18-29 years who had recovered from COVID-19.

DNA of the CDR3: TGTGCCAGTAGTAGAAATCCAGGGGGGAATCAGCCCCAGCATTTT. Its translation: CASSRNPGGNQPQHF. V usage is TRBV19 and J usage is TRBJ1-5; 7 positions agree with TRBD1. The CDR3 consists of 15 residues. Trimming removed 4 bases from V and 4 bases from J; junction bases left unmatched: 7. Germline V gene data show CDR1 as LNHDA and CDR2 as SQIVND (reference sequence). The complete variable domain, with remaining parts taken from reference TRBV19 and TRBJ1-5, reads DGGITQSPKYLFRKEGQNVTLSCEQNLNHDAMYWYRQDPGQGLRLIYYSQIVNDFQKGDIAEGYSVSREKKESFPLTVTSAQKNPTAFYLCASSRNPGGNQPQHFGDGTRLSIL.